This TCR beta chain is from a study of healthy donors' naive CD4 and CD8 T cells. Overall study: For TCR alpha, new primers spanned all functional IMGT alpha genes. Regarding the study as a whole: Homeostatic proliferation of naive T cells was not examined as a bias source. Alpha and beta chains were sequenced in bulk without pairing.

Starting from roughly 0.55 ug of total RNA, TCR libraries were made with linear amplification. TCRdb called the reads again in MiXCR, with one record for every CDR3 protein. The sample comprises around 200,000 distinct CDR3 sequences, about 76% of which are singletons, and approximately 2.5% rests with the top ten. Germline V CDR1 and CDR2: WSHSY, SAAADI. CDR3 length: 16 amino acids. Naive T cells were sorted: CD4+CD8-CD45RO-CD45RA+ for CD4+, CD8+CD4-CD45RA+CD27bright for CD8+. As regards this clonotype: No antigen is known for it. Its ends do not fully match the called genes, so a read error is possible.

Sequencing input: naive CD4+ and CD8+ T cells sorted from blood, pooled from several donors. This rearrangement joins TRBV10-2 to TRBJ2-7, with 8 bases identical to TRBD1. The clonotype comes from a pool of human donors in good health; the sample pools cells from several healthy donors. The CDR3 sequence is CASSKSSPGGFYERYF. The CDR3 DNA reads TGCGCCAGCAGTAAGTCCTCTCCAGGGGGCTTCTACGAGCGGTACTTC.